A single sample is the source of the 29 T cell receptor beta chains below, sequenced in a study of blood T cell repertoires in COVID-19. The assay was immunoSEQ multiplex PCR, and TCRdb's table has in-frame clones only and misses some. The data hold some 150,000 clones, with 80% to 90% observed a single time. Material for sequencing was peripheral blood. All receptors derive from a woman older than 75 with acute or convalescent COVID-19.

The CDR3: CAWRSTGGLYNSPLHF. Written as DNA, the CDR3 is TGTGCCTGGAGGTCTACAGGGGGCTTGTATAATTCACCCCTCCACTTT. V and J are TRBV30 and TRBJ1-6; TRBD1 matches at 9 bases. CDR3 size: 16 residues. Germline V gene data show CDR1 as GTSNPN and CDR2 as SVGIG (reference sequence). The V gene end was trimmed by 3 bases and the J gene end by 4 bases; junction bases not matched to a gene: 7.

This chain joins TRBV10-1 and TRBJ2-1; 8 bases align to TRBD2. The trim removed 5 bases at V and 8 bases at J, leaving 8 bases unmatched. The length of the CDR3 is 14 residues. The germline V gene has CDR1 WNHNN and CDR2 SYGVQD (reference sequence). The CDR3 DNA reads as TGCGCCAGCAGTAGCGGGGGCGGGTTCGATGAGCAGTTCTTC. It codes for CASSSGGGFDEQFF.

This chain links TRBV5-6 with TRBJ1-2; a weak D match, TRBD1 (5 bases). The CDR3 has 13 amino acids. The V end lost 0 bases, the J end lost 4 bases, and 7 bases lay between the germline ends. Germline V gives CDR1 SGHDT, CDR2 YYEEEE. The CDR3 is CASSLVTAYGYTF. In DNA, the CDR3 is TGTGCCAGCAGCTTGGTGACAGCCTATGGCTACACCTTC. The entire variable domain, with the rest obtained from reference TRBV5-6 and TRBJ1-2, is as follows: DAGVTQSPTHLIKTRGQQVTLRCSPKSGHDTVSWYQQALGQGPQFIFQYYEEEERQRGNFPDRFSGHQFPNYSSELNVNALLLGDSALYLCASSLVTAYGYTFGSGTRLTVV.

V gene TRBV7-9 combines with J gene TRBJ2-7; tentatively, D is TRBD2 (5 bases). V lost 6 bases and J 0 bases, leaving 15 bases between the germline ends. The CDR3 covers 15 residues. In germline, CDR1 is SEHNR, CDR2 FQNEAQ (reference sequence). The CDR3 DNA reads TGTGCCAGCAGACCCTTGGACTCTAGCTCCTACGAGCAGTACTTC. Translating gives CASRPLDSSSYEQYF.

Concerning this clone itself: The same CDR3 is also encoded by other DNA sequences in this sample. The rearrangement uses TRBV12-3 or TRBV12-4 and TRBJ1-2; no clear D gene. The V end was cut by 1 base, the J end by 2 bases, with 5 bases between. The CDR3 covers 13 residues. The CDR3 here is CASSLGLNYGYTF. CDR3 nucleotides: TGTGCCAGCAGTTTAGGGCTGAACTATGGCTACACCTTC.

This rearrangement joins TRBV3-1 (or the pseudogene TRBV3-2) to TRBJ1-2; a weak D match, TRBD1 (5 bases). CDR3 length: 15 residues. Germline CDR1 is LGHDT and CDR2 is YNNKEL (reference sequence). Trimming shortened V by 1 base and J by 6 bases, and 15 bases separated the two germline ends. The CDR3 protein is CASSQGEGRIHGYTF. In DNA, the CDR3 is TGTGCCAGCAGCCAAGGGGAGGGGAGGATACATGGCTACACCTTC.

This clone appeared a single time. CDR3 nucleotide sequence: TGTGCCAGCAGTTCACGACAGTATGGCTACACCTTC. It specifies CASSSRQYGYTF. The V and J genes are TRBV6-6 and TRBJ1-2, with a possible D match to TRBD1 (5 bases). This CDR3 is built from 12 residues. In germline, CDR1 is MNHNY, CDR2 SVGAGI (reference sequence). V shed 4 bases and J shed 5 bases, with 8 bases lying between them.

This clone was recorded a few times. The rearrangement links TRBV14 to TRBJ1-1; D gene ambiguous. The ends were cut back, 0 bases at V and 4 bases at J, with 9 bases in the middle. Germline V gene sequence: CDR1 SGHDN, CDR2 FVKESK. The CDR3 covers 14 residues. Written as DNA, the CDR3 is TGTGCCAGCAGCCAAGAATGGCGGGGCACTGAAGCTTTCTTT. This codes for CASSQEWRGTEAFF.

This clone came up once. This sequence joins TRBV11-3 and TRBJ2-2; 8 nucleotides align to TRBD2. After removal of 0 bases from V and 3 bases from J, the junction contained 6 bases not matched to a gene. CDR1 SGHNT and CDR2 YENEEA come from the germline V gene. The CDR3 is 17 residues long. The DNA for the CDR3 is TGTGCCAGCAGCTTAGACCCCGGGGGGGTGGACACCGGGGAGCTGTTTTTT. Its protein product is CASSLDPGGVDTGELFF.

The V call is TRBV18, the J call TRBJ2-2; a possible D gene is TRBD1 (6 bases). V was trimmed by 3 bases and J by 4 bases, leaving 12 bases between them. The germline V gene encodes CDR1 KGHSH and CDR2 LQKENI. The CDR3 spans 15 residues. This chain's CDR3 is CASSPRTEPTGELFF. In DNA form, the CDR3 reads TGTGCCAGCTCACCGAGGACAGAACCCACCGGGGAGCTGTTTTTT.

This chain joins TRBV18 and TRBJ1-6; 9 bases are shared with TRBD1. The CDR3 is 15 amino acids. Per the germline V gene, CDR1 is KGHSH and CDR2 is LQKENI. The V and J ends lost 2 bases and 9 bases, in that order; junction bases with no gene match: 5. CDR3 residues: CASSPVQGAGSPLHF. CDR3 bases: TGTGCCAGCTCACCAGTACAGGGGGCGGGTTCACCCCTCCACTTT.

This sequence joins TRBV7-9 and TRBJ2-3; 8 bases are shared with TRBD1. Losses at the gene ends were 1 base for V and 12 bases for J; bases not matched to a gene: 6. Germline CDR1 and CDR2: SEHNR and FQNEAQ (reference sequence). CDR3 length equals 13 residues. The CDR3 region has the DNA TGTGCCAGCAGCTTAGGTTCAGGGGGCCCACAGTATTTT. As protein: CASSLGSGGPQYF.

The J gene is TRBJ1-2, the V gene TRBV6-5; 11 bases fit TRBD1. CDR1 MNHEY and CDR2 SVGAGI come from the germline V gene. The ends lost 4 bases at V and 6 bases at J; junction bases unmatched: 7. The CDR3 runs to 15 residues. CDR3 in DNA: TGTGCCAGCAGTTCCCGGGACAGGGGGTCTGATGGCTACACCTTC. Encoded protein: CASSSRDRGSDGYTF.

CDR3: CASSQVNQGVTSPLHF. The CDR3 bases are TGCGCCAGCAGCCAAGTTAATCAGGGGGTTACTTCACCCCTCCACTTT. The V call is TRBV4-1, the J call TRBJ1-6; 7 positions match TRBD1. V gave up 1 base and J gave up 9 bases; unmatched junction bases: 9. The length of the CDR3 is 16 residues. Germline lookup yields CDR1 MGHRA and CDR2 YSYEKL.

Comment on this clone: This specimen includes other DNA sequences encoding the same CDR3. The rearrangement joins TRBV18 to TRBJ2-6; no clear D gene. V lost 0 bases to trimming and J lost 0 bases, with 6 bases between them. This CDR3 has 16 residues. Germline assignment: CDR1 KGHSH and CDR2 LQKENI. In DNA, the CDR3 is TGTGCCAGCTCACCACCGAGTATCTCTGGGGCCAACGTCCTGACTTTC. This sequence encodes CASSPPSISGANVLTF.

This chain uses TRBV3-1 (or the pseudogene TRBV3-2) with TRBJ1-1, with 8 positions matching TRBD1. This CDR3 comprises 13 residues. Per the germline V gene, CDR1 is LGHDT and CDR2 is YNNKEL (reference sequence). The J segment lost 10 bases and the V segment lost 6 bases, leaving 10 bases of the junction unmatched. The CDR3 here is CASRPDRAGGAFF. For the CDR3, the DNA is TGTGCCAGCAGACCGGACAGGGCCGGAGGAGCTTTCTTT.

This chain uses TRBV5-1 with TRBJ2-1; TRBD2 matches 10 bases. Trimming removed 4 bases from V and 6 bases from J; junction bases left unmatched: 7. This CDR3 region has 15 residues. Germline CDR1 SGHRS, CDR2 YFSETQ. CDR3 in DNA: TGCGCCAGCAGCCCCAGCGGGGGGGCCACCAATGAGCAGTTCTTC. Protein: CASSPSGGATNEQFF. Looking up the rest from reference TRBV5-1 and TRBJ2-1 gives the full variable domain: KAGVTQTPRYLIKTRGQQVTLSCSPISGHRSVSWYQQTPGQGLQFLFEYFSETQRNKGNFPGRFSGRQFSNSRSEMNVSTLELGDSALYLCASSPSGGATNEQFFGPGTRLTVL.

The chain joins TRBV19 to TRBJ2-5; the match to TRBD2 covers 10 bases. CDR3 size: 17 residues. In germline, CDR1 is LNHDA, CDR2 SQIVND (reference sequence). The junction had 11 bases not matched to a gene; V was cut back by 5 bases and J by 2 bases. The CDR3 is CASSVLAGGLVQETQYF. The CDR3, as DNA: TGTGCCAGTAGTGTGTTAGCGGGGGGCCTGGTGCAAGAGACCCAGTACTTC.

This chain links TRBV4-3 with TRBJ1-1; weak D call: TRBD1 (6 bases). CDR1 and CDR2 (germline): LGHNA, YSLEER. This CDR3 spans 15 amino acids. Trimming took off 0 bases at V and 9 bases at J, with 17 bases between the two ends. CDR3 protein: CASSQEDSQGRQAFF. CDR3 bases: TGCGCCAGCAGCCAAGAGGACAGCCAAGGAAGACAAGCTTTCTTT.

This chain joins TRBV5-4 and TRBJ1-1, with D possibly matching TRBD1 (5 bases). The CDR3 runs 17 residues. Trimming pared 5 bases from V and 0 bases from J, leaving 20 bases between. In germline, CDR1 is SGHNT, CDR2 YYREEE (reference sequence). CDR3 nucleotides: TGTGCCAGCAGTTTTGGTGGAGGCGGGGGAATGAACACTGAAGCTTTCTTT. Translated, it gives CASSFGGGGGMNTEAFF.

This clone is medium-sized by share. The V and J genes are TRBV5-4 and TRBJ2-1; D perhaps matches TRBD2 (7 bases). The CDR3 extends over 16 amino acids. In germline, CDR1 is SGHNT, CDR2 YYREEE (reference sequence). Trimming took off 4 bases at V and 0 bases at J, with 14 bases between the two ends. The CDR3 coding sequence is TGTGCCAGCAGCGGGGGGGCAGGGGCCTCCTACAATGAGCAGTTCTTC. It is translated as CASSGGAGASYNEQFF.

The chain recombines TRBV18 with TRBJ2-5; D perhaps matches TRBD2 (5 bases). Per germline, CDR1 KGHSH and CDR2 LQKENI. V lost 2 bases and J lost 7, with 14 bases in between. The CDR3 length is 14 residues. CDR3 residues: CASSPTDSDGTQYF. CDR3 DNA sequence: TGTGCCAGCTCACCAACGGACTCCGATGGGACCCAGTACTTC.

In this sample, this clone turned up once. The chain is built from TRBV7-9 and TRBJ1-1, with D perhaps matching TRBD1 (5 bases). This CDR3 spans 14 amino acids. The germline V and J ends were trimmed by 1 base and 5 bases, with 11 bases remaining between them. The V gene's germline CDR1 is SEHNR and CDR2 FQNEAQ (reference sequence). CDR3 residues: CASSLEAGYTEAFF. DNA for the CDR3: TGTGCCAGCAGCTTAGAGGCAGGGTATACTGAAGCTTTCTTT. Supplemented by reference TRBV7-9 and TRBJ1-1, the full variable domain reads DTGVSQNPRHKITKRGQNVTFRCDPISEHNRLYWYRQTLGQGPEFLTYFQNEAQLEKSRLLSDRFSAERPKGSFSTLEIQRTEQGDSAMYLCASSLEAGYTEAFFGQGTRLTVV.

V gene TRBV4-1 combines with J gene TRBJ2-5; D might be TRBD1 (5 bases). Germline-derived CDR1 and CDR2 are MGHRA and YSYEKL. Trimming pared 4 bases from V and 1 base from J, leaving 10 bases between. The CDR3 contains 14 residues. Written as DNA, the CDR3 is TGCGCCAGCAGCCGTACAGGAGCCCAAGAGACCCAGTACTTC. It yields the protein CASSRTGAQETQYF.

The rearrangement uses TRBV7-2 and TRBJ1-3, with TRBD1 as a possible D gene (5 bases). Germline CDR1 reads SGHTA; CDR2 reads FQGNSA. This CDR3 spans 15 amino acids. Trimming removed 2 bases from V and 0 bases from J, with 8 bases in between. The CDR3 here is CASSLSQASGNTIYF. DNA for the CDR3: TGTGCCAGCAGCTTATCACAGGCCTCTGGAAACACCATATATTTT.

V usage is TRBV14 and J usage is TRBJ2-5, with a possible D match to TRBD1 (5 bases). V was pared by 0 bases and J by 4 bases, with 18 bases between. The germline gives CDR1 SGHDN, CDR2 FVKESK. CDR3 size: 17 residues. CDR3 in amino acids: CASSQDQAGYTRETQYF. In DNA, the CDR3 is TGTGCCAGCAGCCAAGATCAGGCAGGGTATACGCGAGAGACCCAGTACTTC.

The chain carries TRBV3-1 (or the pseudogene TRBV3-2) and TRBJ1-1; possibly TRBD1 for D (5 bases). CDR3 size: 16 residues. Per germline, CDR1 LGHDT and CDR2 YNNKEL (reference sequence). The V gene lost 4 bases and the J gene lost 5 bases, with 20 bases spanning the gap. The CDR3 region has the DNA TGTGCCAGCAGCCCTACGGTTACCAGGGTTTGGACTGAAGCTTTCTTT. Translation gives CASSPTVTRVWTEAFF.

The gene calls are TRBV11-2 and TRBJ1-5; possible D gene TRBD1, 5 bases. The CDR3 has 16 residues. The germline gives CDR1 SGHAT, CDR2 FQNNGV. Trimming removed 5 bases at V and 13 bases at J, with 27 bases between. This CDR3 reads CASSPSDIGGLHSQHF. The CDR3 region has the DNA TGTGCCAGCAGCCCCTCGGACATTGGGGGACTACATAGTCAGCATTTT.

CDR3 DNA sequence: TGTGCCAGTAGTAACAGGGAGGGAAACACTGAAGCTTTCTTT. This encodes CASSNREGNTEAFF. The rearrangement joins TRBV19 to TRBJ1-1, with D possibly being TRBD1 (6 bases). Germline V CDR1 and CDR2: LNHDA, SQIVND (reference sequence). Trimming pared 4 bases from V and 2 bases from J, leaving 11 bases between. The CDR3 is 14 residues long.